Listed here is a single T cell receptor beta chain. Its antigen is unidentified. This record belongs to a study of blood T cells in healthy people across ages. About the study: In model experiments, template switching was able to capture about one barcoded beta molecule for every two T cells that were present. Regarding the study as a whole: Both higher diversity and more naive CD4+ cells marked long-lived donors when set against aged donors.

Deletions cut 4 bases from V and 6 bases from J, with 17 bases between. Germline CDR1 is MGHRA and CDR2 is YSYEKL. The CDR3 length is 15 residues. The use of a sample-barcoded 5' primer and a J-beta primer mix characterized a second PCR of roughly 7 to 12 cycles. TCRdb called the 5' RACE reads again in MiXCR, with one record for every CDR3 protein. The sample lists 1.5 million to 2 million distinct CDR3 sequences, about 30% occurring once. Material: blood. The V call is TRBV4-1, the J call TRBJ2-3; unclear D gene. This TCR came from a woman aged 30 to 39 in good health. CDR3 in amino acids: CASSPGHLSTDTQYF. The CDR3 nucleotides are TGCGCCAGCAGCCCAGGCCATCTTTCAACCGATACGCAGTATTTT.